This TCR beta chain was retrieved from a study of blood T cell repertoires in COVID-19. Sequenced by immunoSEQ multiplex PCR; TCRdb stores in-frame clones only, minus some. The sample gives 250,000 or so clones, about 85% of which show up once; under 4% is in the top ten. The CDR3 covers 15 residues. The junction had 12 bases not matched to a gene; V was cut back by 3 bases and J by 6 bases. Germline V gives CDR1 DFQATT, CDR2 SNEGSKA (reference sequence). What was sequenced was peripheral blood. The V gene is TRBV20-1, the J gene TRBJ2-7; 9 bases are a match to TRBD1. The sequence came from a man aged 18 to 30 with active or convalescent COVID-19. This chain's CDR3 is CSASQRQGVTGEQYF. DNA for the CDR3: TGCAGTGCTAGTCAAAGACAGGGGGTCACGGGCGAGCAGTACTTC.